The 17 T cell receptor beta chains presented below share a single source sample, sequenced in a study of blood T cell repertoires in COVID-19. Data came from immunoSEQ multiplex PCR; TCRdb stores just in-frame clones and leaves some out. Of about 220,000 clones in the sample, approximately 85% were seen once. The specimen was peripheral blood. The source of these receptors is a woman aged 70-85 years with COVID-19, enrolled during active disease.

The J gene is TRBJ1-1, the V gene TRBV6-5; 8 positions agree with TRBD1. This CDR3 contains 12 residues. V lost 4 bases and J lost 8; bases outside the gene matches: 3. CDR1 MNHEY and CDR2 SVGAGI come from the germline V gene. CDR3 coding DNA: TGTGCCAGCAGTTGGGCAGGGGGCGAAGCTTTCTTT. Residues: CASSWAGGEAFF.

The chain has TRBV28 and TRBJ2-1, with 7 nucleotides matching TRBD1. Trimming took 2 bases from V and 4 from J; bases not matched to a gene: 5. The CDR3 sequence is 15 residues long. From germline, CDR1 is MDHEN and CDR2 SYDVKM. The CDR3 DNA follows: TGTGCCAGCAGTTTACCCGGGACAGCGTACAATGAGCAGTTCTTC. Residues: CASSLPGTAYNEQFF.

This chain uses TRBV6-6 with TRBJ2-7; tentatively, D is TRBD2 (6 bases). This CDR3 region has 22 residues. V was shortened by 5 bases and J by 0 bases, with 35 bases between the two germline ends. Germline V lookup: CDR1 MNHNY, CDR2 SVGAGI (reference sequence). The CDR3 DNA follows: TGTGCCAGCAGTCGACAGTACGTTACTCTTGAGCGGGCCCGGGCCGGCTCCTACGAGCAGTACTTC. Amino acids: CASSRQYVTLERARAGSYEQYF.

This chain uses TRBV6-5 with TRBJ2-7, with TRBD1 matching over 7 bases. Germline CDR1 and CDR2: MNHEY and SVGAGI. The junction had 9 bases not matched to a gene; V was cut back by 5 bases and J by 2 bases. This CDR3 region has 15 residues. CDR3 coding DNA: TGTGCCAGCAGTACCACCGGGACAGTAACCTACGAGCAGTACTTC. The encoded protein is CASSTTGTVTYEQYF.

V and J are TRBV2 and TRBJ1-6; 12 nucleotides agree with TRBD1. J was trimmed by 1 base and V by 7 bases; bases with no gene match: 11. From germline, CDR1 is SNHLY and CDR2 FYNNEI. There are 19 residues in the CDR3. The CDR3 nucleotides are TGTGCCAGCACCCGACGGGGGACAGGGGGCTTTTCCTATAATTCACCCCTCCACTTT. It encodes CASTRRGTGGFSYNSPLHF.

The CDR3 here is CASRDISSGNTIYF. In DNA form, the CDR3 reads TGTGCCAGCAGGGACATAAGCTCTGGAAACACCATATATTTT. This rearrangement joins TRBV28 to TRBJ1-3; maybe TRBD1 (5 bases). The germline V gene has CDR1 MDHEN and CDR2 SYDVKM. V lost 6 bases to trimming and J lost 0 bases, with 9 bases between them. The CDR3 is made up of 14 amino acids.

The J gene is TRBJ2-3, the V gene TRBV2, with D maybe TRBD2 (6 bases). The V end was cut by 0 bases, the J end by 1 base, with 11 bases between. The CDR3 covers 16 residues. Germline CDR1 reads SNHLY; CDR2 reads FYNNEI. The CDR3 loop is CASSEAEGLGTDTQYF. DNA of the CDR3: TGTGCCAGCAGTGAAGCGGAGGGGCTAGGCACAGATACGCAGTATTTT.

This clone was picked up a small number of times. The chain couples TRBV12-3 or TRBV12-4 to TRBJ2-7, with 8 nucleotides matching TRBD2. V lost 7 bases and J lost 2; bases outside the gene matches: 4. The CDR3 runs 13 residues. The CDR3: CASIAGPPYEQYF. The CDR3 nucleotides read TGTGCCAGCATAGCGGGACCCCCCTACGAGCAGTACTTC.

This rearrangement joins TRBV19 to TRBJ2-1, with 8 bases aligning to TRBD1. Germline V lookup: CDR1 LNHDA, CDR2 SQIVND (reference sequence). V was clipped by 6 bases and J by 3 bases; unmatched bases: 7. The CDR3 has 15 amino acids. CDR3 bases: TGTGCCAGTAGCCTAGGACAGGGTATCTACAATGAGCAGTTCTTC. This encodes CASSLGQGIYNEQFF.

This clone has just a few counts. The CDR3: CASSLDSGLYEQYF. In DNA form, the CDR3 reads TGCGCCAGCAGCTTGGACAGCGGACTCTACGAGCAGTACTTC. V is TRBV5-1 and J is TRBJ2-7; a weak D match, TRBD2 (5 bases). V was clipped by 0 bases and J by 3 bases, with 10 bases between them. CDR1 is SGHRS, CDR2 YFSETQ, per germline. This CDR3 is built from 14 residues.

For the CDR3, the DNA is TGTGCCAGCAGCTTGGCCCAAGCAGGGGGCGTTGATTCACCCCTCCACTTT. Its protein is CASSLAQAGGVDSPLHF. The rearrangement joins TRBV13 to TRBJ1-6; 8 bases are a match to TRBD1. The germline V gene has CDR1 PRHDT and CDR2 FYEKMQ (reference sequence). This CDR3 comprises 17 residues. V lost 3 bases to trimming and J lost 8 bases; unmatched junction nucleotides: 12.

The V and J genes are TRBV5-1 and TRBJ2-5; the D gene is possibly TRBD1 (6 bases). The germline V gene has CDR1 SGHRS and CDR2 YFSETQ. Trimming removed 2 bases at V and 1 base at J, with 12 bases between. This CDR3 has 15 amino acids. Here the CDR3 DNA reads TGCGCCAGCAGCTTTATAGGGGGAATCCAAGAGACCCAGTACTTC. The encoded protein is CASSFIGGIQETQYF.

CDR3 sequence (DNA): TGCGCCAGCAGCCAAGGGCAGGGGAAGGCCTTGAATCAGCCCCAGCATTTT. This codes for CASSQGQGKALNQPQHF. The rearrangement uses TRBV4-1 and TRBJ1-5; tentative D call: TRBD1 (6 bases). This CDR3 has 17 residues. V was trimmed by 1 base and J by 4 bases, leaving 17 bases between them. Germline V gene lookup returns CDR1 MGHRA and CDR2 YSYEKL.

This clone occurred many times. This chain uses TRBV28 with TRBJ1-5; the D gene is possibly TRBD1 (5 bases). Germline lookup yields CDR1 MDHEN and CDR2 SYDVKM. CDR3 length: 17 residues. The V and J ends lost 2 bases and 7 bases respectively, with 21 bases between them. The CDR3 DNA sequence: TGTGCCAGCAGTTTAATCTATACCGGGCGGGGGAGCCAGCCCCAGCATTTT. Amino acid sequence: CASSLIYTGRGSQPQHF.

This sequence joins TRBV27 and TRBJ2-3; 8 bases are shared with TRBD2. The germline V gene encodes CDR1 MNHEY and CDR2 SMNVEV (reference sequence). Germline trimming cut 2 bases from V and 6 bases from J; bases unmatched to any gene: 13. This CDR3 region has 17 residues. CDR3 in DNA: TGTGCCAGCAGTTTAATTAGCGGGATCCACCTCGGGGATACGCAGTATTTT. Translated: CASSLISGIHLGDTQYF.

Here the CDR3 reads CASSGGRARNEQFF. CDR3 DNA sequence: TGTGCCAGCTCTGGAGGGAGGGCAAGGAATGAGCAGTTCTTC. This rearrangement joins TRBV6-4 to TRBJ2-1; TRBD2 matches 7 bases. Germline assignment: CDR1 MRHNA and CDR2 SNTAGT. This CDR3 region has 14 residues. With 8 bases clipped from V and 7 bases from J, the junction kept 11 bases outside the gene matches.

This CDR3 reads CASSPGQASNQPQHF. CDR3 DNA sequence: TGCGCCAGCAGCCCGGGACAAGCGAGCAATCAGCCCCAGCATTTT. The chain couples TRBV5-1 to TRBJ1-5, with D possibly TRBD1 on 6 matching bases. V dropped 4 bases and J dropped 1 base, with 12 bases sitting between them. Per the germline V gene, CDR1 is SGHRS and CDR2 is YFSETQ. This CDR3 spans 15 amino acids.